The source of this T cell receptor (beta chain) is a study of long-term antiretroviral therapy in people with HIV. Study-wide results and limits: Control repertoires displayed wider CDR3 length ranges than the HIV repertoires. The data indicate that diversity increased after ART but remained below transplant donor controls. Someone took the blood between the mid-2000s and the late 2010s, maybe while older ART regimens were in use.

An immunoSEQ assay, version v3.0, was performed at survey level. The data were produced by immunoSEQ multiplex PCR, yet TCRdb's version contains in-frame clones alone and is incomplete. The sample has around 26,000 clones, 76% seen once. Trimming pared 1 base from V and 6 bases from J, leaving 13 bases between. CDR1 is SNHLY and CDR2 is FYNNEI in the germline V gene. The CDR3 is made up of 14 amino acids. Specimens carried about 0.85-10 million cryopreserved PBMC before DNA extraction. In the case of this clone: What it binds is not known.

The rearrangement links TRBV2 to TRBJ2-7; no reliable D call. The receptor was derived from a woman in her forties with HIV. The sample consisted of unsorted PBMCs, taken 1.1 years before starting antiretroviral therapy. CDR3 protein: CASSEEAGRAEQYF. The CDR3, as DNA: TGTGCCAGCAGTGAAGAGGCCGGTCGGGCCGAGCAGTACTTC.